The TCR beta chain described here comes from a study of CD8 T cells in ankylosing spondylitis. General study findings and limits: Roughly eight highly homologous variants made up a TCR beta motif, and this motif appeared characteristic of ankylosing spondylitis blood. CD8+ disease-linked clones were present at relatively low frequencies in blood.

Each CDR3 protein is one row after TCRdb ran MiXCR on the 5' RACE reads. The sample has about 400,000 distinct CDR3 sequences; more than 20% are singletons. Points on this clonotype: Its target is unknown.

With V trimmed by 5 bases and J by 8 bases, 7 bases remained unmatched. This CDR3 is 14 amino acids long. Looked up from germline, CDR1 is SGHTA and CDR2 is FQGNSA. The TCR was taken from a male donor with ankylosing spondylitis. The sequenced sample consisted of blood, either unsorted or a sorted T cell fraction (not recorded which). J is TRBJ1-2 and V is TRBV7-2; 11 positions agree with TRBD1. CDR3 nucleotide sequence: TGTGCCAGCAGCATTGGACAGGGGGCGCAAGGCTACACCTTC. This translates into CASSIGQGAQGYTF.